The present T cell receptor beta chain was sequenced within a study of cytomegalovirus exposure and HLA in healthy donors. PCR used 60 Vbeta primers and 13 Jbeta primers. Here immunoSEQ multiplex PCR was the method, and the copy in TCRdb shows in-frame clones only, minus some. Of some 150,000 clones in the sample, around four fifths were seen once. V lost 8 bases and J lost 6, with 19 bases in between. The length of the CDR3 is 14 residues. The germline V gene encodes CDR1 MNHEY and CDR2 SVGAGI. The clonotype was recovered from a middle-aged man in good health and CMV-seronegative. Sequencing was carried out using PBMCs. The V call is TRBV6-5, the J call TRBJ2-5; D may be TRBD1 (6 bases). The CDR3 DNA follows: TGTGCCAGCGGACAGAGGGGCGGCGATCAGACCCAGTACTTC. This gives the protein CASGQRGGDQTQYF.